This entry lists 11 T cell receptor beta chains sequenced from one sample in a study of high-grade serous ovarian cancer treatment subgroups. Tumor tissue was taken before any definitive surgery or chemotherapy was given. TCRdb's copy holds only in-frame clones and misses some; the assay was immunoSEQ multiplex PCR. The data hold approximately 5,700 clones, with 70% to 80% observed a single time. Specimen: tumor tissue. Receptors originate from a human donor with high-grade serous ovarian cancer.

This clone was seen only a few times. The V gene is TRBV9, the J gene TRBJ2-2; D not resolved. Trimming left V 0 bases short and J 0 bases short, with 3 bases between. Per germline, CDR1 SGDLS and CDR2 YYNGEE. This CDR3 has 14 residues. The CDR3 DNA sequence: TGTGCCAGCAGCGTAGCCCCGAACACCGGGGAGCTGTTTTTT. Translated, it gives CASSVAPNTGELFF.

This chain uses TRBV7-2 with TRBJ2-1, with D unresolved. Trimming left V 1 base short and J 7 bases short, with 5 bases between. The germline gives CDR1 SGHTA, CDR2 FQGNSA. The CDR3 spans 12 residues. Written as DNA, the CDR3 is TGTGCCAGCAGCTTAGATTCTAATGAGCAGTTCTTC. It is translated as CASSLDSNEQFF.

The chain combines TRBV21-1 with TRBJ2-7. TRBV21-1 is annotated as a pseudogene. The CDR3 length is 15 residues. The CDR3: CASSLERGPSHEQYF. The CDR3 DNA sequence: TGTGCCAGCAGCCTTGAACGGGGACCAAGCCACGAGCAGTACTTC.

This clone showed up just a few times. The chain joins TRBV6-5 to TRBJ2-3; 8 bases align to TRBD2. The CDR3 spans 15 residues. Germline-derived CDR1 and CDR2 are MNHEY and SVGAGI. Unmatched junction bases numbered 7, after V lost 4 bases and J lost 4 bases. The CDR3 reads CASSSPGTRADTQYF. Here the CDR3 DNA reads TGTGCCAGCAGTTCCCCCGGGACTAGGGCAGATACGCAGTATTTT.

The V gene is TRBV6-6, the J gene TRBJ1-1; possible D gene TRBD1, 5 bases. The V end lost 4 bases, the J end lost 1 base, and 7 bases lay between the germline ends. The CDR3 loop spans 13 amino acids. Germline CDR1 is MNHNY and CDR2 is SVGAGI (reference sequence). DNA for the CDR3: TGTGCCAGCAGTTTCCAGGGGAACACTGAAGCTTTCTTT. Translated, it gives CASSFQGNTEAFF.

This sequence joins TRBV7-7 and TRBJ1-3; D uncertain. Germline V CDR1 and CDR2: SSHAT, FNYEAQ (reference sequence). The CDR3 spans 13 residues. Trimming took 0 bases from V and 4 from J, leaving 4 bases between them. For the CDR3, the DNA is TGTGCCAGCAGCTTAGCACCCGGAAACACCATATATTTT. Translating it yields CASSLAPGNTIYF. Drawing the rest from reference TRBV7-7 and TRBJ1-3, the complete variable domain is GAGVSQSPRYKVTKRGQDVTLRCDPISSHATLYWYQQALGQGPEFLTYFNYEAQPDKSGLPSDRFSAERPEGSISTLTIQRTEQRDSAMYRCASSLAPGNTIYFGEGSWLTVV.

The chain recombines TRBV6-1 with TRBJ2-3; D is unresolved. Deletions cut 4 bases from V and 2 bases from J, with 13 bases between. CDR3 length: 15 amino acids. Germline CDR1 reads MNHNS; CDR2 reads SASEGT. CDR3 sequence (DNA): TGTGCCAGCAGTGGGGGAAAGACAACCACAGATACGCAGTATTTT. It translates to CASSGGKTTTDTQYF.

The genes are TRBV6-5 and TRBJ1-2; TRBD1 is a possible D gene (5 bases). Germline V gene lookup returns CDR1 MNHEY and CDR2 SVGAGI. V shed 6 bases and J shed 4 bases, with 15 bases lying between them. The CDR3 is 14 amino acids. The CDR3 DNA reads as TGTGCCAGCAGGAAAGGGGTCGCGGGCTATGGCTACACCTTC. This encodes CASRKGVAGYGYTF.

The chain employs TRBV19 and TRBJ2-7, with no clear D. Germline assignment: CDR1 LNHDA and CDR2 SQIVND (reference sequence). V dropped 5 bases and J dropped 0 bases, with 11 bases sitting between them. This CDR3 spans 14 amino acids. CDR3 sequence (DNA): TGTGCCAGTAGTGCAGGAAGGAGCTCCTACGAGCAGTACTTC. Encoded protein: CASSAGRSSYEQYF.

In DNA, the CDR3 is TGTGCCAGCAGTGACTTGGGAAAAACTGAAGCTTTCTTT. It encodes CASSDLGKTEAFF. J is TRBJ1-1 and V is TRBV2; D gene uncertain. This CDR3 has 13 amino acids. V lost 3 bases and J 5 bases, leaving 10 bases between the germline ends. CDR1 and CDR2 (germline): SNHLY, FYNNEI.

This sequence joins TRBV4-2 and TRBJ2-7; 8 bases map to TRBD1. CDR1 and CDR2 (germline): LGHNA, YNFKEQ. V was pared by 0 bases and J by 5 bases, with 9 bases of the junction left unmatched. The CDR3 consists of 16 residues. The CDR3 DNA sequence: TGTGCCAGCAGCCAAGACCCGCAGGACAGGGCCCACGAGCAGTACTTC. Protein: CASSQDPQDRAHEQYF.